This entry lists 13 T cell receptor beta chains sequenced from one sample in a study of blood T cell repertoires in COVID-19 (dated by TCRdb to between 2020 and 2021). Library prep was done by the immunoSEQ multiplex PCR assay. The immuneACCESS repertoire file appears here via TCRdb, limited to in-frame rearrangements. These files lack a portion of the clones; in checked studies, under half of the deficit traces to unresolved V genes, and the cause of the others is not known. The table for this sample lists roughly 200,000 clones; about 88% of them were counted only once. Roughly a tenth of the sample lies in the top ten. Sequencing used peripheral blood. The receptors originated from a woman in her fifties or sixties with COVID-19, enrolled during active disease.

This chain links TRBV2 with TRBJ2-3; 8 bases map to TRBD1. The V gene end was trimmed by 5 bases and the J gene end by 5 bases; junction bases not matched to a gene: 3. The CDR3 loop spans 13 amino acids. Per the germline V gene, CDR1 is SNHLY and CDR2 is FYNNEI. This chain's CDR3 is CASSQTGVDTQYF. The CDR3 DNA is TGTGCCAGCAGTCAGACAGGGGTAGATACGCAGTATTTT. Full variable domain (remainder filled in from reference TRBV2 and TRBJ2-3): EPEVTQTPSHQVTQMGQEVILRCVPISNHLYFYWYRQILGQKVEFLVSFYNNEISEKSEIFDDQFSVERPDGSNFTLKIRSTKLEDSAMYFCASSQTGVDTQYFGPGTRLTVL.

The chain has TRBV29-1 and TRBJ2-3, with 9 bases matching TRBD2. The CDR3 sequence is 12 residues long. V lost 7 bases to trimming and J lost 3 bases; unmatched junction nucleotides: 2. Germline values: CDR1 SQVTM, CDR2 ANQGSEA. DNA of the CDR3: TGCAGCGCAAGCGGGGGGACAGATACGCAGTATTTT. Translating it yields CSASGGTDTQYF.

This sequence joins TRBV2 and TRBJ2-6, with a possible D match to TRBD2 (6 bases). Germline loops: CDR1 SNHLY, CDR2 FYNNEI. This CDR3 is 17 amino acids long. V was cut by 6 bases and J by 1 base, with 16 bases left in between. The CDR3 protein is CASSDPPGTSGANVLTF. The CDR3 region has the DNA TGTGCCAGCAGCGATCCGCCCGGGACTTCTGGGGCCAACGTCCTGACTTTC.

V is TRBV10-3 and J is TRBJ1-3, with 8 bases aligning to TRBD1. Looked up from germline, CDR1 is ENHRY and CDR2 is SYGVKD. The CDR3 length is 13 residues. The ends lost 11 bases at V and 7 bases at J; junction bases unmatched: 10. Written as DNA, the CDR3 is TGTGCCTCAGCGGACAGGGTTGTTAACACCATATATTTT. It is translated as CASADRVVNTIYF.

This clone has more than one count but fewer than ten. The rearrangement links TRBV6-1 to TRBJ2-1; D perhaps matches TRBD2 (5 bases). Germline loops: CDR1 MNHNS, CDR2 SASEGT. The CDR3 totals 12 residues. The V gene lost 2 bases and the J gene lost 15 bases, with 14 bases spanning the gap. CDR3 amino acids: CASSERERPGFF. The CDR3 DNA reads as TGTGCCAGCAGTGAACGGGAAAGGCCGGGGTTCTTC.

In this sample, this clone turned up once. This rearrangement joins TRBV5-5 to TRBJ2-7; 12 positions agree with TRBD2. J lost 2 bases, V lost 2 bases, and 2 bases had no gene match. The CDR3 has 15 amino acids. Germline CDR1 is SGHKS and CDR2 is YYEKEE (reference sequence). The CDR3 here is CASSFLAGGPYEQYF. For the CDR3, the DNA is TGTGCCAGCAGCTTCCTAGCGGGGGGGCCCTACGAGCAGTACTTC. The entire variable domain, with the rest obtained from reference TRBV5-5 and TRBJ2-7, is as follows: DAGVTQSPTHLIKTRGQQVTLRCSPISGHKSVSWYQQVLGQGPQFIFQYYEKEERGRGNFPDRFSARQFPNYSSELNVNALLLGDSALYLCASSFLAGGPYEQYFGPGTRLTVT.

This chain uses TRBV6-2 or TRBV6-3 with TRBJ1-1; D unresolved. Germline assignment: CDR1 MNHEY and CDR2 SVGEGT. This CDR3 region has 13 residues. With 6 bases removed from V and 4 bases from J, the gap between germline ends came to 12 bases. The CDR3 loop is CASSSTWSTEAFF. DNA of the CDR3: TGTGCCAGCAGCTCTACATGGAGCACTGAAGCTTTCTTT.

This clone appeared once. This chain links TRBV28 with TRBJ2-1; TRBD2 might be the D (6 bases). The V end was cut by 4 bases, the J end by 2 bases, with 12 bases between. Germline CDR1 and CDR2: MDHEN and SYDVKM. The CDR3 totals 15 residues. CDR3 nucleotide sequence: TGTGCCAGCAGTTGGCGCGGAGGGACCTACAATGAGCAGTTCTTC. Translated, it gives CASSWRGGTYNEQFF.

V usage is TRBV5-1 and J usage is TRBJ2-5; 9 nucleotides line up with TRBD2. The trim removed 7 bases at V and 4 bases at J, leaving 8 bases unmatched. The CDR3 has 14 amino acids. Germline CDR1 and CDR2: SGHRS and YFSETQ. The CDR3 region is CASGRAGGIETQYF. The CDR3 coding sequence is TGCGCCAGCGGGCGAGCGGGGGGTATAGAGACCCAGTACTTC.

The CDR3 protein is CASSRGGLYGNTIYF. The CDR3 bases are TGTGCCAGCAGCCGCGGGGGGCTATATGGAAACACCATATATTTT. The V call is TRBV7-9, the J call TRBJ1-3; weak D call: TRBD1 (6 bases). V was clipped by 5 bases and J by 3 bases, with 14 bases between them. The CDR3 is 15 amino acids. Looked up from germline, CDR1 is SEHNR and CDR2 is FQNEAQ (reference sequence).

This clone appeared a few times. The chain joins TRBV2 to TRBJ2-5; TRBD2 agrees at 10 bases. CDR1 is SNHLY and CDR2 is FYNNEI in the germline V gene. The CDR3 is made up of 14 amino acids. V lost 7 bases to trimming and J lost 1 base; unmatched junction nucleotides: 3. CDR3 bases: TGTGCCAGCACTGTAGCGGGGGGCCAAGAGACCCAGTACTTC. It is translated as CASTVAGGQETQYF.

The CDR3 nucleotides are TGTGCCAGCAGTTTTCCCGACAGGGGCTTCTCCTACGAGCAGTACGTC. Its protein product is CASSFPDRGFSYEQYV. The chain employs TRBV27 and TRBJ2-7; 8 bases match TRBD1. Looked up from germline, CDR1 is MNHEY and CDR2 is SMNVEV (reference sequence). There are 16 residues in the CDR3. V lost 3 bases, J lost 0 bases, and 7 bases stayed unmatched.

The rearrangement joins TRBV7-6 to TRBJ2-2; 7 bases are a match to TRBD1. J gave up 0 bases and V 4 bases, and 8 bases lay outside the gene matches. Germline V lookup: CDR1 SGHVS, CDR2 FNYEAQ. This CDR3 comprises 17 residues. CDR3 sequence (DNA): TGTGCCAGCAGCTCCGGGTCAGGGGGAGCGAACACCGGGGAGCTGTTTTTT. Its translation is CASSSGSGGANTGELFF.